This T cell receptor (beta chain) comes out of a study of T cell repertoires in cytomegalovirus infection. On the study more broadly: Indications came from public TCR beta signatures; they pointed to CMV infection and to a matching HLA type. Findings of the study overall: Dominating the ex vivo response were HLA-C-restricted CMV-specific TCR beta clonotypes. Summed frequency of shared TCR beta families picked out CMV carriers who also had the relevant HLA.

TCRdb recomputed calls from the reads with MiXCR, one row per CDR3 protein. Of about 740,000 distinct CDR3 sequences detected, under 40% appear once; the ten largest clones hold roughly 2.8%. Comment on this clonotype: No antigen is known for it.

The clonotype comes from a human donor in good health (CMV status not recorded). Some clones in this sample may be carry-over from other donors' samples. Material for sequencing was PBMCs.

CDR3 protein: CASGRHDRAGGYTF. In nucleotides, the CDR3 is TGTGCCAGCGGTCGACATGACAGGGCTGGGGGCTACACCTTC. The rearrangement uses TRBV28 and TRBJ1-2; 7 bases are shared with TRBD1. V dropped 8 bases and J dropped 8; count of bases not matched to a gene: 14. CDR1 MDHEN and CDR2 SYDVKM come from the germline V gene. CDR3 length: 14 amino acids.